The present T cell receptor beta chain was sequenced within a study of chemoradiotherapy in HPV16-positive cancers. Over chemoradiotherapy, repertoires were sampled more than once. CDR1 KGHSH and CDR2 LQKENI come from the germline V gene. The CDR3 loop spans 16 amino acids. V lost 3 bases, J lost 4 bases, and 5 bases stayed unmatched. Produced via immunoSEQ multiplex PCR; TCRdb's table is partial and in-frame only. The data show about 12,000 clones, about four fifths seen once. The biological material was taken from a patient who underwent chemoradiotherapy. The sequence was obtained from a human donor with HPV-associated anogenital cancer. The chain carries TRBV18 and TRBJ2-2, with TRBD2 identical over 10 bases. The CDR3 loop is CASSPLAGDLTGELFF. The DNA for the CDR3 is TGTGCCAGCTCACCTCTAGCGGGGGACCTCACCGGGGAGCTGTTTTTT.